Listed below are T cell receptor beta chains from one sample, sequenced in a study of blood T cell repertoires in COVID-19. Sequenced by immunoSEQ multiplex PCR; TCRdb stores in-frame clones only, minus some. The sample carries 220,000 or so clones, about 80% recorded once. Material for sequencing was peripheral blood. The receptors here all came from a woman between 55 and 75 years old with acute or convalescent COVID-19. Each CDR3 is given with its conserved first and last residue. A D gene is named only where the DNA matches it firmly. Clone size is shown for a subset of rows, as once, few, many or a class of expanded clone.

v_gene	j_gene	d_gene	abundance	CDR3aa	CDR3nt
TRBV29-1	TRBJ1-1	NA	NA	CSVGQGTNTEAFF	TGCAGCGTGGGCCAGGGGACGAACACTGAAGCTTTCTTT
TRBV6-5	TRBJ2-7	NA	NA	CASSPSSFHGGEQYF	TGTGCCAGCAGTCCCTCCTCCTTCCATGGGGGGGAGCAGTACTTC
TRBV6-6	TRBJ1-2	TRBD1	once	CASSPGTGRGYTF	TGTGCCAGCAGCCCCGGGACAGGGAGAGGCTACACCTTC
TRBV27	TRBJ1-1	NA	NA	CASRGLMNTEAFF	TGTGCCAGCAGAGGACTGATGAACACTGAAGCTTTCTTT
TRBV27	TRBJ1-6	NA	NA	CASRDGSSYNSPLHF	TGTGCCAGCAGGGACGGGAGCTCCTATAATTCACCCCTCCACTTT
TRBV11-1	TRBJ2-1	TRBD1	NA	CASSFRTGNSNEQFF	TGTGCCAGCAGCTTTCGGACAGGGAATAGCAATGAGCAGTTCTTC
TRBV6-1	TRBJ1-3	NA	NA	CASSERSAVNTIYF	TGTGCCAGCAGTGAACGGTCTGCGGTTAACACCATATATTTT
TRBV6-6	TRBJ1-4	TRBD1	NA	CASSQGGATNEKLFF	TGTGCCAGTTCTCAGGGGGGTGCAACTAATGAAAAACTGTTTTTT
TRBV6-5	TRBJ1-5	TRBD1	NA	CASISGTGSNQPQHF	TGTGCCAGCATATCCGGGACAGGGTCAAATCAGCCCCAGCATTTT
TRBV6-5	TRBJ2-2	NA	NA	CASMRLPNTGELFF	TGTGCCAGCATGAGGCTCCCGAACACCGGGGAGCTGTTTTTT
TRBV5-1	TRBJ1-6	TRBD1	once	CASSRTGDSPLHF	TGCGCCAGCAGCCGGACAGGCGATTCACCCCTCCACTTT
TRBV2	TRBJ2-4	NA	once	CASSEGRAAKNIQYF	TGTGCCAGCAGTGAAGGGAGAGCAGCCAAAAACATTCAGTACTTC
TRBV6-6	TRBJ2-1	TRBD1	NA	CASSQGGTGYNEQFF	TGTGCCAGCAGTCAGGGCGGGACAGGGTACAATGAGCAGTTCTTC
TRBV9	TRBJ1-1	NA	NA	CASSPRARLGTEAFF	TGTGCCAGCAGCCCCCGCGCGAGGCTGGGCACTGAAGCTTTCTTT
TRBV5-4	TRBJ1-2	NA	NA	CASSGQGNNYGYTF	TGTGCCAGCAGCGGGCAGGGAAATAACTATGGCTACACCTTC
TRBV13	TRBJ2-3	NA	NA	CASSSTAGRRTDTQYF	TGTGCCAGCAGCTCGACGGCGGGGCGACGCACAGATACGCAGTATTTT
TRBV28	TRBJ2-7	NA	NA	CASRGLRGQYF	TGTGCCAGCAGGGGCTTGCGGGGGCAGTACTTC
TRBV4-3	TRBJ1-2	TRBD1	NA	CASSQDGTGDYGYTF	TGCGCCAGCAGCCAAGATGGGACAGGCGACTATGGCTACACCTTC
TRBV6-2/TRBV6-3	TRBJ1-1	NA	few	CASSYGQSTEAFF	TGTGCCAGCAGTTACGGACAAAGCACTGAAGCTTTCTTT
TRBV5-1	TRBJ2-3	NA	NA	CASSLGNSAGVTDTQYF	TGCGCCAGCAGCTTGGGGAACAGTGCCGGCGTCACAGATACGCAGTATTTT
TRBV5-1	TRBJ1-1	TRBD1	NA	CASSLFGVRGGVNTEAFF	TGCGCCAGCAGCTTGTTTGGGGTACGAGGGGGCGTGAACACTGAAGCTTTCTTT
TRBV5-6	TRBJ1-1	NA	few	CASSSYRVPEAFF	TGTGCCAGCAGCTCATACAGGGTCCCTGAAGCTTTCTTT
TRBV19	TRBJ1-4	NA	NA	CASSPPGGGELFF	TGTGCCAGTAGTCCTCCGGGGGGCGGGGAACTGTTTTTT
TRBV15	TRBJ1-4	NA	NA	CATSGGDEKLFF	TGTGCCACCAGCGGGGGGGATGAAAAACTGTTTTTT
TRBV11-1	TRBJ2-3	TRBD2	NA	CASSQRLAGAPDTQYF	TGTGCCAGCAGCCAAAGACTAGCGGGGGCCCCAGATACGCAGTATTTT
TRBV6-5	TRBJ1-2	TRBD1	NA	CASSTRTGNYGYTF	TGTGCCAGCAGCACCCGGACAGGGAACTATGGCTACACCTTC
TRBV2	TRBJ2-7	TRBD1	NA	CASSGQGMGEQYF	TGTGCCAGCAGTGGACAGGGAATGGGCGAGCAGTACTTC
TRBV2	TRBJ2-5	TRBD1	NA	CASSTGQPGTQYF	TGTGCCAGCAGTACGGGACAGCCCGGGACCCAGTACTTC
TRBV4-1	TRBJ1-2	NA	NA	CASSQEGLFHGYTF	TGCGCCAGCAGCCAAGAGGGACTTTTTCATGGCTACACCTTC
TRBV5-1	TRBJ1-5	TRBD1	NA	CASSLGDREDQPQHF	TGCGCCAGCAGCTTGGGAGACAGGGAAGATCAGCCCCAGCATTTT
TRBV12-5	TRBJ2-2	NA	NA	CASGFTGTTGELFF	TGTGCTAGTGGTTTTACAGGGACCACCGGGGAGCTGTTTTTT
TRBV27	TRBJ2-7	TRBD2	NA	CASSLAASGDPYEQYF	TGTGCCAGCAGTTTAGCCGCTAGCGGGGACCCCTACGAGCAGTACTTC
TRBV7-6	TRBJ2-2	NA	once	CASRAGHGTGELFF	TGTGCCAGCAGGGCCGGACACGGCACCGGGGAGCTGTTTTTT
TRBV6-6	TRBJ1-6	TRBD1	NA	CASSPGQGIYSPLHF	TGTGCCAGCAGCCCCGGACAGGGGATTTATTCACCCCTCCACTTT
TRBV6-5	TRBJ1-3	TRBD1	few	CASRPGQPSGNTIYF	TGTGCCAGCAGGCCGGGACAGCCCTCTGGAAACACCATATATTTT